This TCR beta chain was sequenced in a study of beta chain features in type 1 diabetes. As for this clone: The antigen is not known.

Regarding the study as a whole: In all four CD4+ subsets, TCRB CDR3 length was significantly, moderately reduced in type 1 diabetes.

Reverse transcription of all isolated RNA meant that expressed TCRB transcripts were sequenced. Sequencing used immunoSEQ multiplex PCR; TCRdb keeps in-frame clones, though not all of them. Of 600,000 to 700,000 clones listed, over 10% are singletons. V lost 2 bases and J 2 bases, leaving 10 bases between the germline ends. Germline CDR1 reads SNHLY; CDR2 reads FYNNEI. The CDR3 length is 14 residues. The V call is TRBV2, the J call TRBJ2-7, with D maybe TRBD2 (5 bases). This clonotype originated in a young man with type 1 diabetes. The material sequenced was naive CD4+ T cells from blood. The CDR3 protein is CASSESGMTYEQYF. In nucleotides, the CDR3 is TGTGCCAGCAGTGAATCGGGAATGACCTACGAGCAGTACTTC.